This T cell receptor beta chain was retrieved from a study of CD8 T cells in Susac syndrome. Reverse transcription of roughly 0.45 to 1 ug RNA was performed with random hexamers. Amplification of TCR beta CDR3 by immunoSEQ multiplex PCR spanned 54 Vbeta and 13 Jbeta. Each CDR3 protein is one row after TCRdb ran MiXCR on the immunoSEQ multiplex PCR reads. The sample contains a few hundred thousand distinct CDR3 sequences, 75% to 85% of which appear only once. The authors carried out high-throughput sequencing of TCR beta. They applied it to CD8+ and CD4+ T cells obtained from blood. While CD8+ and CD4+ T cells were isolated negatively, TEMRA cells were enriched by FACS. Germline V gene sequence: CDR1 SEHNR, CDR2 FQNEAQ (reference sequence). CDR3 size: 15 residues. J was trimmed by 4 bases and V by 5 bases; bases with no gene match: 9.

The sequence derives from a human donor with multiple sclerosis. Sample: CD8+ T cells from PBMCs. This chain uses TRBV7-9 with TRBJ1-2; 8 bases map to TRBD1. CDR3 bases: TGTGCCAGCAGCCCTATCCTACAGGGGGGCTATGGCTACACCTTC. Residues: CASSPILQGGYGYTF.